This T cell receptor beta chain appears in the sequencing data of a study of T cell responses to AZD1222 COVID-19 vaccine. Turning to the study itself: Second doses at about 4 or about 12 weeks were pooled. Whole-study results and caveats: The span of vaccine-associated CD4 TCRs extended across spike, with dominance at 160-218 and 743-854. Females outnumbered males among donors, who were mostly white British; clonal diversity was possibly underestimated.

In germline, CDR1 is MNHEY, CDR2 SVGAGI. The germline V and J ends were trimmed by 8 bases and 5 bases, with 12 bases remaining between them. CDR3 length: 12 amino acids. As for this clone: Its antigen is unknown.

Assay: immunoSEQ multiplex PCR; the TCRdb copy retains only in-frame clones and omits some. The sample includes 55,000 to 65,000 clones, around nine tenths seen only once; the top ten take roughly 14%. Here the sequenced sample was peripheral blood, taken on day 0 of AZD1222 vaccination. The clonotype comes from an adult in good health. The J gene is TRBJ2-5, the V gene TRBV6-5, with TRBD2 as a possible D gene (5 bases). The CDR3 protein is CASGDRGETQYF. The CDR3 DNA is TGTGCCAGCGGGGATAGAGGGGAGACCCAGTACTTC.